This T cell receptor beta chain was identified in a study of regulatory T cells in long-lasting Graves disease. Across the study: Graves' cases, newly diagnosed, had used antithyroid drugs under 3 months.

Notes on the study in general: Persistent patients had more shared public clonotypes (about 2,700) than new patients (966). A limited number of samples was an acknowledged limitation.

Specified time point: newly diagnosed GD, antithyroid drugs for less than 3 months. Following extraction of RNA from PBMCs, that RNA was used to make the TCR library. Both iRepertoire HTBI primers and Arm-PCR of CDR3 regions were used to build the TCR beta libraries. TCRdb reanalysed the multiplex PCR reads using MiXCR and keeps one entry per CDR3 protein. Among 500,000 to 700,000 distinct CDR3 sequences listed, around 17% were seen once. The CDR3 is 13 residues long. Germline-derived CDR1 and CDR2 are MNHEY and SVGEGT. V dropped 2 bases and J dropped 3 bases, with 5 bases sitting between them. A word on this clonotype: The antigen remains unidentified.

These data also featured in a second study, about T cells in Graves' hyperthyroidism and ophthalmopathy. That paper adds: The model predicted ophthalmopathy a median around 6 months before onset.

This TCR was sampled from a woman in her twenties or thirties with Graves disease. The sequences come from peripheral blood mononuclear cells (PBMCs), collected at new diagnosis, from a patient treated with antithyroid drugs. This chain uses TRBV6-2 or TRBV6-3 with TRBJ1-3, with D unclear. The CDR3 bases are TGTGCCAGCAGTTACCTAGGTGGAAACACCATATATTTT. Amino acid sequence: CASSYLGGNTIYF.